This TCR beta chain originates from a study of control samples from healthy donors and cancer patients. Clones were sequenced by immunoSEQ multiplex PCR, and TCRdb holds only the in-frame ones, with some missing. The table includes hundreds of thousands of clones, 75% to 95% detected once. Between the trimmed V and J ends, which lost 0 bases and 7 bases, there was a span of 7 bases. Germline assignment: CDR1 LGHNA and CDR2 YSLEER. The CDR3 spans 13 residues. The sequence came from a middle-aged man with head and neck cancer. The sample taken for sequencing was PBMCs. The chain joins TRBV4-3 to TRBJ1-5; D unresolved. The CDR3 sequence: CASSQDSGQPQHF. The DNA of the CDR3 is TGCGCCAGCAGCCAAGATTCGGGCCAGCCCCAGCATTTT.